The clone carrying this T cell receptor (beta chain) has only a few counts. Its antigen is currently unknown. The cDNA was produced through 5'RACE with 10-nucleotide random UMIs. One entry per CDR3 protein, called by TCRdb with MiXCR from the 5' RACE reads. The data hold some 41,000 distinct CDR3 sequences, with roughly 2.5% observed a single time. Germline CDR1 reads SGHKS; CDR2 reads YYEKEE (reference sequence). V shed 0 bases and J shed 1 base, with 8 bases lying between them. The CDR3 extends over 15 amino acids. This entry comes from a study of neurological immune-mediated disorders. Whole-study findings and limits: When grouped phylogenetically, the repertoires of 18 of the 34 multiple sclerosis patients fell together in one related-CDR3 cluster, which is a possible signature. In HTLV-1-associated myelopathy, TCR clonal expansion was greatest, whereas multiple sclerosis had the least, falling below healthy controls.

PBMCs stored at -80 C, 2 million in total, were the source of the unsorted libraries. Sequences were obtained from PBMCs. The gene calls are TRBV5-5 and TRBJ2-1; the D gene is possibly TRBD2 (5 bases). This receptor was obtained from a young man with multiple sclerosis. DNA of the CDR3: TGTGCCAGCAGCTTGGGTAGGAGGTCCTACAATGAGCAGTTCTTC. It is translated as CASSLGRRSYNEQFF.